The 16 T cell receptor beta chains presented below share a single source sample, sequenced in a study of T cells of healthy individuals. TCRdb independently ran MiXCR on the 5' RACE reads; one entry per CDR3 protein. The sample consists of about 96,000 distinct CDR3 sequences, approximately 18% of them appearing once. These receptor sequences come from a human donor in good health.

This chain uses TRBV6-5 with TRBJ2-5; D unclear. Trimming took 6 bases from V and 5 from J, leaving 10 bases between them. CDR3 size: 12 residues. The germline gives CDR1 MNHEY, CDR2 SVGAGI. CDR3 sequence (DNA): TGTGCCAGCAGGGACGGATCGGAGACCCAGTACTTC. Residues: CASRDGSETQYF.

This clonotype turned up a few times. The chain combines TRBV11-2 with TRBJ1-3, with TRBD1 matching 8 bases. Germline V gene lookup returns CDR1 SGHAT and CDR2 FQNNGV. The CDR3 consists of 17 residues. The V and J ends lost 1 base and 2 bases, in that order; junction bases with no gene match: 7. In DNA form, the CDR3 reads TGTGCCAGCAGCTTAGCATCTCGGACAGGGACTGGAAACACCATATATTTT. Translated: CASSLASRTGTGNTIYF.

The genes are TRBV20-1 and TRBJ1-1; the match to TRBD1 covers 12 bases. V was pared by 0 bases and J by 4 bases, with 9 bases of the junction left unmatched. The CDR3 totals 17 residues. CDR1 DFQATT and CDR2 SNEGSKA come from the germline V gene (reference sequence). The CDR3 coding sequence is TGCAGTGCTAGAGATGCAGGGACAGGGGGCGGTTTCACTGAAGCTTTCTTT. Residues: CSARDAGTGGGFTEAFF.

The gene calls are TRBV29-1 and TRBJ1-2, with D perhaps TRBD1 (5 bases). The germline gives CDR1 SQVTM, CDR2 ANQGSEA. Trimming cost V 0 bases and J 4 bases, with 15 bases left between them. The CDR3 contains 15 residues. The CDR3 region has the DNA TGCAGCGTTGAAGAGCGGGGTGGGGCGGTCTATGGCTACACCTTC. Amino acid sequence: CSVEERGGAVYGYTF.

This clonotype showed up just a few times. The rearrangement uses TRBV20-1 and TRBJ1-2; D not resolved. The CDR3 length is 13 residues. V was trimmed by 2 bases and J by 2 bases, leaving 9 bases between them. CDR1 DFQATT and CDR2 SNEGSKA come from the germline V gene (reference sequence). The CDR3 protein is CSARIQPNYGYTF. The CDR3 DNA reads TGCAGTGCTAGAATACAGCCGAACTATGGCTACACCTTC.

This clonotype was detected a few times. This chain connects TRBV5-1 to TRBJ2-6; D gene uncertain. The CDR3 totals 14 residues. V was trimmed by 6 bases and J by 0 bases, leaving 7 bases between them. Germline V gene sequence: CDR1 SGHRS, CDR2 YFSETQ. CDR3 region: CASKESSGANVLTF. CDR3 nucleotide sequence: TGCGCCAGCAAGGAGAGCTCTGGGGCCAACGTCCTGACTTTC.

The chain uses TRBV6-2 or TRBV6-3 and TRBJ2-3; 10 bases fit TRBD2. The germline gives CDR1 MNHEY, CDR2 SVGEGT. The CDR3 is made up of 16 amino acids. Trimming removed 2 bases from V and 1 base from J; junction bases left unmatched: 3. The CDR3 DNA reads TGTGCCAGCAGTTACCCAGCGGGGGGGGGCACAGATACGCAGTATTTT. Protein: CASSYPAGGGTDTQYF.

A few counts support this clonotype. The chain uses TRBV29-1 and TRBJ1-4; D uncertain. Trimming took 5 bases from V and 10 from J, leaving 11 bases between them. The germline CDR1 and CDR2 sequences are SQVTM and ANQGSEA. This CDR3 is built from 11 residues. The CDR3: CSVLEGGKLFF. The CDR3, as DNA: TGCAGCGTTTTGGAGGGAGGAAAACTGTTTTTT.

This clonotype was recorded at least ten times. The chain recombines TRBV5-4 with TRBJ1-2; tentative D call: TRBD1 (6 bases). The CDR3 has 15 amino acids. The V end was cut by 0 bases, the J end by 6 bases, with 15 bases between. Germline V gene lookup returns CDR1 SGHNT and CDR2 YYREEE (reference sequence). CDR3 nucleotide sequence: TGTGCCAGCAGCTTGGCGACAGGAAAAATTGATGGCTACACCTTC. Encoded protein: CASSLATGKIDGYTF.

This clonotype was seen repeatedly, ten times or more. The chain uses TRBV4-3 and TRBJ2-3; D is unclear. Germline-derived CDR1 and CDR2 are LGHNA and YSLEER. This CDR3 is 14 amino acids long. Trimming stripped 0 bases from V and 2 bases from J, with 6 bases between. The CDR3, as DNA: TGCGCCAGCAGCCAAGATCGGGCCACAGATACGCAGTATTTT. Translating gives CASSQDRATDTQYF.

This clonotype has ten or more counts. The gene calls are TRBV7-3 and TRBJ2-3, with D perhaps matching TRBD1 (5 bases). In germline, CDR1 is SGHTA, CDR2 FQGTGA. The length of the CDR3 is 15 residues. Between the trimmed V and J ends, which lost 3 bases and 3 bases, there was a span of 13 bases. The DNA for the CDR3 is TGTGCCAGCAGCTTTGACGGCAGGGCGACAGATACGCAGTATTTT. Protein sequence: CASSFDGRATDTQYF.

This clonotype was counted only a few times. The V call is TRBV11-2, the J call TRBJ1-4; D remains ambiguous. Germline loops: CDR1 SGHAT, CDR2 FQNNGV. The CDR3 extends over 15 amino acids. The V and J ends lost 2 bases and 6 bases respectively, with 13 bases between them. The CDR3 coding sequence is TGTGCCAGCAGCTTATTAGGAGGGAGAGATGAAAAACTGTTTTTT. Its protein product is CASSLLGGRDEKLFF.

This clonotype was observed a handful of times. The V and J genes are TRBV2 and TRBJ1-1; D remains ambiguous. Germline V gives CDR1 SNHLY, CDR2 FYNNEI. Trimming took off 2 bases at V and 5 bases at J, with 9 bases between the two ends. CDR3 length: 13 residues. DNA of the CDR3: TGTGCCAGCAGTGAACGGCAGTCTACTGAAGCTTTCTTT. Its protein product is CASSERQSTEAFF.

Of note for this clonotype: This may come from a read error, since a much larger clone is one base off. The chain carries TRBV12-3 or TRBV12-4 and TRBJ1-1, with a weak D call TRBD1 (5 bases). The CDR3 is 14 residues long. CDR3 bases: TGTACCAGCACCCTAGGGACGGCGAACACTGAAGCTTTCTTT. It translates to CTSTLGTANTEAFF.

The rearrangement joins TRBV28 to TRBJ2-1; 8 positions agree with TRBD2. In germline, CDR1 is MDHEN, CDR2 SYDVKM. The junction had 11 bases not matched to a gene; V was cut back by 2 bases and J by 8 bases. The CDR3 contains 16 residues. The CDR3 DNA reads TGTGCCAGCAGTTTACCCGGGGGGACTAGTTTCGATGAGCAGTTCTTC. It translates to CASSLPGGTSFDEQFF.

Concerning this clonotype: It may be a read error: a sequence one base away is much more abundant. The rearrangement links TRBV4-3 to TRBJ2-7, with D unclear. This CDR3 comprises 13 residues. Between the trimmed V and J ends, which lost 0 bases and 3 bases, there was a span of 6 bases. Germline V gene sequence: CDR1 LGHNA, CDR2 YSLEER. CDR3 sequence: CASSQEDIYEQYF. CDR3 coding DNA: TGCGCCAGCAGCCAAGAAGACATCTACGAGCAGTACTTC.